This T cell receptor beta chain was recorded in a study of T cell repertoires in cytomegalovirus infection. Whole-study findings and limits: Within the response measured ex vivo, HLA-C-restricted CMV-specific TCR beta clonotypes were dominant.

This clonotype has only a few counts. Its antigen is currently unknown. TCRdb re-analysed the reads in MiXCR, keeping a single row per CDR3 protein. The table has about 830,000 distinct CDR3 sequences, 32% seen once. Sequencing was performed on cultured CD8+ T cells from PBMCs, taken from culture after CMV antigen stimulation. The origin of this receptor is a human donor in good health (CMV status not recorded). Some clones in this sample may be carry-over from other donors' samples.

The CDR3 nucleotides read TGTGCCAGCAGCCTTAACAGGGTAGGGATTCCGTATGGCTACACCTTC. This sequence encodes CASSLNRVGIPYGYTF. The genes are TRBV28 and TRBJ1-2, with TRBD1 as a possible D gene (6 bases). Deletions cut 6 bases from V and 5 bases from J, with 22 bases between. This CDR3 has 16 residues. From germline, CDR1 is MDHEN and CDR2 SYDVKM.